The rows below give T cell receptor beta chains drawn from one sample of a study of blood T cell repertoires in COVID-19. The method was immunoSEQ multiplex PCR; TCRdb's version includes in-frame clones alone and lacks a portion of them. Of approximately 200,000 clones listed, roughly 80% are singletons. Specimen: peripheral blood. These receptors originate from a woman of 80 years or more with COVID-19, enrolled during active disease. CDR3s include the opening cysteine and the closing phenylalanine or tryptophan. Each record gives: D gene, clone size, V gene, J gene, CDR3 protein, CDR3 DNA. D genes are given only for firm matches. Size is stated for part of the rows, as once, few or many counts, or as a class when the clone is expanded.

TRBD1	once	TRBV6-6	TRBJ2-2	CASSNTGDTGELFF	TGTGCCAGCAGTAATACAGGGGACACCGGGGAGCTGTTTTTT
TRBD1	.	TRBV7-3	TRBJ1-6	CASSLNRGRNSPLHF	TGTGCCAGCAGCTTAAACAGGGGGCGGAATTCACCCCTCCACTTT
.	once	TRBV9	TRBJ2-2	CASTLGIGAHTGELFF	TGTGCCAGCACCCTAGGGATAGGGGCACACACCGGGGAGCTGTTTTTT
TRBD1	.	TRBV5-4	TRBJ1-2	CASSLVVGSGGRYGYTF	TGTGCCAGCAGCTTGGTCGTAGGGTCAGGGGGTCGCTATGGCTACACCTTC
TRBD2	.	TRBV7-8	TRBJ2-7	CASSPPGLAPYEQYF	TGTGCCAGCAGCCCGCCGGGACTAGCCCCCTACGAGCAGTACTTC
.	.	TRBV27	TRBJ1-4	CASSRGSGANEKLFF	TGTGCCAGCAGTCGCGGGAGCGGGGCTAATGAAAAACTGTTTTTT
TRBD1	.	TRBV6-6	TRBJ1-2	CASRTGEGGYTF	TGTGCCAGTCGGACAGGGGAAGGCGGCTACACCTTC
TRBD1	.	TRBV28	TRBJ1-1	CATQGVNTEAFF	TGTGCCACCCAGGGGGTGAACACTGAAGCTTTCTTT
TRBD2	.	TRBV7-7	TRBJ2-3	CASSPLAGGPDTQYF	TGTGCTAGCAGCCCTTTAGCGGGGGGGCCAGATACGCAGTATTTT
.	.	TRBV7-2	TRBJ2-5	CASARSFDATQETQYF	TGTGCCAGCGCCCGGAGTTTTGACGCCACCCAAGAGACCCAGTACTTC
.	.	TRBV5-4	TRBJ2-7	CASSLLGGSPTYEQYF	TGTGCCAGCAGCTTGCTCGGGGGTTCGCCTACCTACGAGCAGTACTTC
.	.	TRBV11-2	TRBJ2-7	CASRIISGSYEQYF	TGTGCCAGCAGGATCATTTCCGGGTCCTACGAGCAGTACTTC
.	few	TRBV5-5	TRBJ2-6	CASSTTAGANVLTF	TGTGCCAGCAGCACAACCGCCGGGGCCAACGTCCTGACTTTC
.	.	TRBV6-5	TRBJ1-2	CASSYSQGYGYTF	TGTGCCAGCAGTTACTCCCAGGGTTATGGCTACACCTTC
.	.	TRBV13	TRBJ2-3	CASSLGRADTQYF	TGTGCCAGCAGCTTAGGTCGGGCAGATACGCAGTATTTT
TRBD1	.	TRBV15	TRBJ2-1	CATSRAQTGVPYNEQFF	TGTGCCACCAGCAGAGCCCAGACAGGGGTCCCCTACAATGAGCAGTTCTTC
.	.	TRBV7-9	TRBJ1-4	CASSSGAQKLFF	TGTGCCAGCAGCTCAGGGGCGCAAAAACTGTTTTTT
.	few	TRBV2	TRBJ2-5	CASNPTVQETQYF	TGTGCCAGCAACCCGACAGTTCAAGAGACCCAGTACTTC
TRBD1	.	TRBV3-1/TRBV3-2	TRBJ2-1	CASSHRQGLNNEQFF	TGTGCCAGCAGCCACCGACAGGGCTTGAACAATGAGCAGTTCTTC
.	.	TRBV18	TRBJ1-1	CASSPRDTEAFF	TGTGCCAGCTCACCACGAGACACTGAAGCTTTCTTT
.	.	TRBV7-9	TRBJ1-3	CASSLATGPANTIYF	TGTGCCAGCAGCTTAGCAACAGGGCCGGCAAACACCATATATTTT
.	.	TRBV2	TRBJ1-5	CASSAGDGAQHF	TGTGCCAGCAGTGCAGGGGATGGGGCCCAGCATTTT
TRBD1	.	TRBV18	TRBJ2-7	CASSAGQGMGSYEQYF	TGTGCCAGCTCAGCGGGACAGGGAATGGGGTCCTACGAGCAGTACTTC
.	.	TRBV29-1	TRBJ1-1	CSVGSQNTEAFF	TGCAGCGTTGGAAGCCAGAACACTGAAGCTTTCTTT
TRBD2	.	TRBV4-1	TRBJ2-1	CASSQLGTKIYNEQFF	TGCGCCAGCAGCCAACTCGGGACTAAAATCTACAATGAGCAGTTCTTC
.	.	TRBV29-1	TRBJ2-1	CSVHQGTGYNEQFF	TGCAGCGTTCACCAGGGAACGGGCTACAATGAGCAGTTCTTC
.	.	TRBV5-1	TRBJ1-3	CASSSSGAGNTIYF	TGCGCCAGCAGCTCGTCGGGAGCTGGAAACACCATATATTTT
TRBD1	.	TRBV9	TRBJ1-2	CASSVGGTGFAYGYTF	TGTGCCAGCAGCGTAGGCGGGACAGGGTTCGCCTATGGCTACACCTTC
TRBD1	.	TRBV10-1	TRBJ1-3	CARRQGLTRSGNTIYF	TGCGCCAGGCGACAGGGGCTCACTCGCTCTGGAAACACCATATATTTT
TRBD1	.	TRBV3-1/TRBV3-2	TRBJ1-1	CASSPTDRVEAFF	TGTGCCAGCAGCCCGACAGACAGGGTTGAAGCTTTCTTT
TRBD2	once	TRBV11-2	TRBJ2-1	CASSLASGLYNEQFF	TGTGCCAGCAGCTTAGCTAGCGGGCTCTACAATGAGCAGTTCTTC
.	.	TRBV5-1	TRBJ1-1	CASSPLGGNTEAFF	TGCGCCAGCAGTCCCCTTGGGGGCAACACTGAAGCTTTCTTT
.	.	TRBV18	TRBJ1-6	CASSRGLSRNSPLHF	TGTGCCAGCTCACGGGGACTAAGTCGTAATTCACCCCTCCACTTT
TRBD1	.	TRBV28	TRBJ1-2	CASSLAGGYGYTF	TGTGCCAGCAGTTTGGCAGGGGGCTATGGCTACACCTTC
TRBD1	.	TRBV2	TRBJ2-1	CASSNDRGQWYEQFF	TGTGCCAGCAGTAACGACAGGGGTCAGTGGTATGAGCAGTTCTTC
.	.	TRBV12-3/TRBV12-4	TRBJ1-3	CASRSSGNTIYF	TGTGCCAGCCGGTCTTCGGGAAACACCATATATTTT
.	.	TRBV18	TRBJ2-2	CASSPPDRLYTGELFF	TGTGCCAGCTCACCACCTGACAGGTTGTACACCGGGGAGCTGTTTTTT
.	.	TRBV5-1	TRBJ2-2	CASSLDQTGELFF	TGCGCCAGCAGCCTAGACCAGACCGGGGAGCTGTTTTTT
TRBD1	.	TRBV5-4	TRBJ1-5	CASSRDRGSQPQHF	TGTGCCAGCAGCAGGGACAGGGGAAGTCAGCCCCAGCATTTT
TRBD1	many	TRBV5-1	TRBJ1-4	CASSSGQVNEKLFF	TGCGCCAGCAGCTCGGGACAGGTTAATGAAAAACTGTTTTTT
.	.	TRBV7-2	TRBJ1-5	CASSRGGGPNNQPQHF	TGTGCCAGCAGCCGTGGGGGGGGGCCTAACAATCAGCCCCAGCATTTT
.	.	TRBV5-1	TRBJ2-5	CASSLDWRETQYF	TGCGCCAGCAGCTTGGACTGGAGGGAGACCCAGTACTTC
TRBD1	.	TRBV3-1/TRBV3-2	TRBJ2-7	CASSPSTGTGAYEQYF	TGTGCCAGCAGCCCCTCAACCGGGACAGGGGCCTACGAGCAGTACTTC
TRBD2	.	TRBV28	TRBJ2-3	CASGTSGTGTDTQYF	TGTGCCAGCGGGACTAGCGGGACCGGCACAGATACGCAGTATTTT
TRBD1	.	TRBV6-2/TRBV6-3	TRBJ1-3	CAGSYTPGQGNRNTIYF	TGTGCCGGCAGTTACACACCGGGACAGGGAAATAGAAACACCATATATTTT
.	.	TRBV10-1	TRBJ2-1	CASRAGTVSYNEQFF	TGCGCCAGCAGAGCCGGGACTGTCTCCTACAATGAGCAGTTCTTC
TRBD1	.	TRBV7-9	TRBJ1-1	CASSLVGQRNTEAFF	TGTGCCAGCAGCTTAGTGGGACAGAGGAACACTGAAGCTTTCTTT
TRBD2	.	TRBV5-1	TRBJ2-1	CASSSLAGAGNEQFF	TGCGCCAGCAGCTCGCTAGCGGGAGCGGGCAATGAGCAGTTCTTC
TRBD1	.	TRBV28	TRBJ2-7	CASSPGQPPSVQYF	TGTGCCAGCAGTCCGGGACAGCCCCCATCTGTGCAGTACTTC
.	.	TRBV7-8	TRBJ1-5	CASRSEAGYQPQHF	TGTGCCAGCAGATCAGAGGCAGGGTATCAGCCCCAGCATTTT
.	.	TRBV29-1	TRBJ2-1	CSGRVRAYNEQFF	TGCAGCGGGCGGGTGAGAGCCTACAATGAGCAGTTCTTC
TRBD2	.	TRBV18	TRBJ2-2	CASSKRTSDTGELFF	TGTGCCAGCTCAAAGAGGACTAGCGACACCGGGGAGCTGTTTTTT
.	.	TRBV2	TRBJ1-6	CASSIRRENSPLHF	TGTGCCAGCTCTATTAGAAGGGAGAATTCACCCCTCCACTTT
TRBD2	.	TRBV25-1	TRBJ2-7	CASSEGLVSYEQYF	TGTGCCAGCAGTGAGGGACTAGTCTCCTACGAGCAGTACTTC
TRBD1	.	TRBV4-1	TRBJ1-6	CASRSPRGSYNSPLHF	TGCGCCAGCAGGTCCCCCAGGGGGTCCTATAATTCACCCCTCCACTTT
.	.	TRBV5-5	TRBJ2-1	CASSLASRTDEQFF	TGTGCCAGCAGCTTAGCGAGCCGAACCGATGAGCAGTTCTTC